This note documents a single T cell receptor (beta chain) sequence. Germline and genes: mouse. From the germline J gene comes the end of the CDR3, since the read stops 1 residue before it. Sample time point: mouse harvest day 7 after allogeneic transplant. The graft held 10^6 splenic CD5+ T cells and 10^7 T-cell-depleted bone marrow cells. This sample stems from a study of tissue T cells after allogeneic stem cell transplantation. Clones were sequenced by immunoSEQ multiplex PCR, and TCRdb holds only the in-frame ones, with some missing. Altogether over 7,000 clones are present, about 50% being singletons, with the ten largest covering approximately 3.9%. From germline, CDR1 is KGHTA and CDR2 FQNQQP. This CDR3 region has 15 residues.

The specimen sequenced was gut tissue. The chain has TRBV23 and TRBJ1-1; the table calls TRBD1, which could not be checked here. This TCR was recovered from a female BALB/c mouse given C57BL/6 T cells with graft-versus-host disease after an allogeneic hematopoietic cell transplant. The CDR3 DNA, read in part, is TGCTCCAGCAGTCAATCGACAGGGGGGAACACAGAAGTCTTC. Residues: CSSSQSTGGNTEVF. In full, the CDR3 is CSSSQSTGGNTEVFF.